This T cell receptor (beta chain) came from a study of blood T cell repertoires in COVID-19. For the study at large: PBMCs, B-cell-depleted T cells, or T cells provided the cDNA or gDNA that made up the material.

CDR1 and CDR2 from the germline V gene are MGHDK and SYGVNS. The V end lost 5 bases, the J end lost 6 bases, and 20 bases lay between the germline ends. The CDR3 extends over 16 amino acids. The repertoire was sequenced with immunoSEQ multiplex PCR; TCRdb's copy has only in-frame clones and lacks some. The repertoire holds about 230,000 clones, with 65% to 85% as singletons. The gene calls are TRBV25-1 and TRBJ1-5; weak D call: TRBD1 (5 bases). What was sequenced was peripheral blood. This TCR was sampled from a man between 40 and 49 years old with active or convalescent COVID-19. CDR3 sequence reads: CASSSEGANDGQPQHF. The CDR3 nucleotides read TGTGCCAGCAGTTCTGAAGGGGCAAATGACGGTCAGCCCCAGCATTTT.